These T cell receptor beta chains were read from a single sample in a study of cytomegalovirus exposure and HLA in healthy donors. Method: immunoSEQ multiplex PCR; TCRdb's copy keeps in-frame clones and lacks some. The sample has 65,000 to 90,000 clones; 75% are singletons. The sample taken for sequencing was PBMCs. The receptors originated from a man aged 70-80 years in good health and CMV-seronegative. Both conserved end residues are part of each CDR3. The D gene is left open where the match is weak. Clone size is shown for a subset of rows, as once, few, many or a class of expanded clone.

J gene | clone size | D gene | V gene | CDR3 protein | CDR3 DNA
TRBJ1-4 | NA | NA | TRBV19 | CASSSRVGANEKLFF | TGTGCCAGTAGTAGCAGGGTTGGGGCGAATGAAAAACTGTTTTTT
TRBJ2-1 | NA | NA | TRBV18 | CASSPGLNNEQFF | TGTGCCAGCTCCCCGGGACTCAACAATGAGCAGTTCTTC
TRBJ1-2 | NA | NA | TRBV30 | CAWSQGQMGGYTF | TGTGCCTGGAGCCAAGGACAGATGGGGGGCTACACCTTC
TRBJ2-2 | NA | NA | TRBV5-1 | CASSLGQRTGELFF | TGCGCCAGCAGCTTGGGACAGAGGACCGGGGAGCTGTTTTTT
TRBJ2-1 | NA | TRBD2 | TRBV19 | CASSIGQRGPYNEQFF | TGTGCCAGTAGTATAGGCCAGCGGGGGCCCTACAATGAGCAGTTCTTC
TRBJ2-2 | once | TRBD1 | TRBV15 | CATSQGAIPPGELFF | TGTGCCACCAGCCAGGGGGCGATCCCCCCCGGGGAGCTGTTTTTT
TRBJ1-2 | NA | NA | TRBV7-2 | CASSLAVVRDYGYTF | TGTGCCAGCAGCTTAGCTGTTGTCAGGGACTATGGCTACACCTTC
TRBJ2-1 | NA | TRBD2 | TRBV4-2 | CASSQEWTSGSEEQFF | TGTGCCAGCAGCCAAGAGTGGACTAGCGGGAGTGAGGAGCAGTTCTTC
TRBJ1-4 | few | NA | TRBV15 | CATSRSGDYGEKLFF | TGTGCCACCAGCAGGTCAGGGGATTACGGTGAAAAACTGTTTTTT
TRBJ1-2 | NA | NA | TRBV6-1 | CASSELAIYGYTF | TGTGCCAGCAGTGAATTAGCCATATATGGCTACACCTTC
TRBJ1-5 | few | TRBD1 | TRBV7-9 | CASSSGQETEPQHF | TGTGCCAGCAGCTCGGGACAGGAGACTGAGCCCCAGCATTTT
TRBJ2-7 | NA | NA | TRBV30 | CAWSENSLYEQYF | TGTGCCTGGAGTGAGAACAGTTTATACGAGCAGTACTTC
TRBJ1-6 | NA | TRBD1 | TRBV30 | CAWMRDSGTLHF | TGTGCCTGGATGCGGGACAGTGGCACCCTCCACTTT
TRBJ2-5 | NA | NA | TRBV7-2 | CASSPSGIGETQYF | TGTGCCAGCAGCCCCTCGGGTATTGGGGAGACCCAGTACTTC
TRBJ2-5 | NA | NA | TRBV30 | CAWTRQETQYF | TGTGCCTGGACCCGTCAAGAGACCCAGTACTTC
TRBJ2-7 | NA | NA | TRBV4-3 | CASSHSQEAGEQYF | TGCGCCAGCAGCCACTCGCAGGAGGCCGGCGAGCAGTACTTC
TRBJ2-1 | NA | TRBD1 | TRBV7-2 | CASSPHGTGRDEQFF | TGTGCCAGCAGCCCCCACGGGACAGGTCGCGATGAGCAGTTCTTC
TRBJ1-5 | NA | NA | TRBV6-1 | CASSEGGGLQPQHF | TGTGCCAGCAGTGAAGGAGGAGGGCTCCAGCCCCAGCATTTT
TRBJ2-5 | NA | NA | TRBV6-5 | CASRRAETQYF | TGTGCCAGCCGGAGAGCCGAGACCCAGTACTTC
TRBJ2-7 | NA | NA | TRBV7-2 | CASSSGTYEQYF | TGTGCCAGCAGCTCAGGGACCTACGAGCAGTACTTC